The 19 T cell receptor beta chains in this list originate from one sample, sequenced in a study of CD8 T cells in ankylosing spondylitis. TCRdb reanalysed the 5' RACE reads using MiXCR and keeps one entry per CDR3 protein. Here the sample spans under 250,000 distinct CDR3 sequences, 32% being singletons. Sequencing used blood, either unsorted or a sorted T cell fraction (not recorded which). These TCRs come from a male donor with ankylosing spondylitis or in good health (not recorded which).

This sequence joins TRBV7-6 and TRBJ1-1, with D perhaps TRBD1 (5 bases). Germline loops: CDR1 SGHVS, CDR2 FNYEAQ. V lost 1 base to trimming and J lost 5 bases, with 14 bases between them. CDR3 length: 15 residues. The CDR3 here is CASSLGSGVGTEAFF. In nucleotides, the CDR3 is TGTGCCAGCAGCTTAGGGTCGGGGGTGGGGACTGAAGCTTTCTTT. The full variable domain, in which reference TRBV7-6 and TRBJ1-1 provide the parts outside the CDR3, is GAGVSQSPRYKVTKRGQDVALRCDPISGHVSLYWYRQALGQGPEFLTYFNYEAQQDKSGLPNDRFSAERPEGSISTLTIQRTEQRDSAMYRCASSLGSGVGTEAFFGQGTRLTVV.

This clonotype occurred a few times. The V and J genes are TRBV19 and TRBJ2-3; a possible D gene is TRBD1 (6 bases). Germline loops: CDR1 LNHDA, CDR2 SQIVND (reference sequence). Trimming pared 3 bases from V and 0 bases from J, leaving 10 bases between. There are 15 residues in the CDR3. For the CDR3, the DNA is TGTGCCAGTAGTATCAGGGGACCTAGCACAGATACGCAGTATTTT. This gives the protein CASSIRGPSTDTQYF. Full variable domain (rest looked up from reference TRBV19 and TRBJ2-3): DGGITQSPKYLFRKEGQNVTLSCEQNLNHDAMYWYRQDPGQGLRLIYYSQIVNDFQKGDIAEGYSVSREKKESFPLTVTSAQKNPTAFYLCASSIRGPSTDTQYFGPGTRLTVL.

The genes are TRBV20-1 and TRBJ2-1; perhaps TRBD2 as D (6 bases). The CDR3 loop spans 16 amino acids. Germline lookup yields CDR1 DFQATT and CDR2 SNEGSKA (reference sequence). V was clipped by 6 bases and J by 2 bases, with 20 bases between them. CDR3 residues: CSAIGGPGGAYNEQFF. Here the CDR3 DNA reads TGCAGTGCGATCGGGGGTCCGGGCGGGGCCTACAATGAGCAGTTCTTC.

The chain is built from TRBV29-1 and TRBJ2-2; TRBD1 might be the D (5 bases). CDR3 length: 13 amino acids. V was shortened by 7 bases and J by 2 bases, with 11 bases between the two germline ends. Germline values: CDR1 SQVTM, CDR2 ANQGSEA. The CDR3 loop reads CSASDRNTGELFF. The DNA of the CDR3 is TGCAGCGCCTCCGACAGAAACACCGGGGAGCTGTTTTTT.

Only a few counts were recorded for this clonotype. The CDR3 spells CASRSIPSDSYEQYF. The CDR3 DNA follows: TGTGCCAGCAGATCCATTCCTTCGGATTCCTACGAGCAGTACTTC. The genes are TRBV27 and TRBJ2-7; D gene ambiguous. This CDR3 spans 15 amino acids. V lost 6 bases to trimming and J lost 1 base, with 16 bases between them. CDR1 MNHEY and CDR2 SMNVEV come from the germline V gene (reference sequence).

J is TRBJ1-5 and V is TRBV5-1; D remains unclear. Germline lookup yields CDR1 SGHRS and CDR2 YFSETQ. V lost 0 bases, J lost 0 bases, and 4 bases lay in between. The CDR3 spans 14 residues. The CDR3 sequence is CASSLAYSNQPQHF. The CDR3 region has the DNA TGCGCCAGCAGCTTGGCGTATAGCAATCAGCCCCAGCATTTT.

This clonotype was counted only a few times. The J gene is TRBJ2-7, the V gene TRBV15, with a possible D match to TRBD2 (6 bases). Per germline, CDR1 LNHNV and CDR2 YYDKDF (reference sequence). Trimming took 5 bases from V and 5 from J, leaving 13 bases between them. CDR3 length: 13 residues. DNA of the CDR3: TGTGCCACCAGCTTGGAGGGGTATAACGAGCAGTACTTC. Its translation: CATSLEGYNEQYF. Full variable domain (missing parts from reference TRBV15 and TRBJ2-7): DAMVIQNPRYQVTQFGKPVTLSCSQTLNHNVMYWYQQKSSQAPKLLFHYYDKDFNNEADTPDNFQSRRPNTSFCFLDIRSPGLGDTAMYLCATSLEGYNEQYFGPGTRLTVT.

This clonotype was seen a handful of times. The chain's CDR3 is CASSPGTLEQYF. The CDR3 DNA follows: TGTGCCAGCAGTCCCGGGACACTCGAGCAGTACTTC. The chain uses TRBV12-3 or TRBV12-4 and TRBJ2-7; a weak D match, TRBD1 (6 bases). The germline V and J ends were trimmed by 5 bases and 6 bases, with 11 bases remaining between them. This CDR3 contains 12 residues.

The chain joins TRBV27 to TRBJ1-2; the D gene is possibly TRBD1 (5 bases). Germline lookup yields CDR1 MNHEY and CDR2 SMNVEV (reference sequence). The CDR3 has 13 residues. Between the trimmed V and J ends, which lost 3 bases and 6 bases, there was a span of 11 bases. CDR3 in amino acids: CASSFGGYDGYTF. CDR3 sequence (DNA): TGTGCCAGCAGTTTTGGGGGTTATGATGGCTACACCTTC.

The table lists this clonotype with a few counts. J is TRBJ1-4 and V is TRBV6-6; the match to TRBD1 covers 8 bases. V lost 5 bases, J lost 10 bases, and 6 bases stayed unmatched. Germline V gene data show CDR1 as MNHNY and CDR2 as SVGAGI (reference sequence). This CDR3 contains 13 residues. The chain's CDR3 is CASSPRQGIKLFF. CDR3 sequence (DNA): TGTGCCAGCAGTCCGAGACAGGGGATAAAACTGTTTTTT.

This chain's CDR3 is CSVDQGRDEQFF. The CDR3 nucleotides are TGCAGCGTGGACCAGGGTAGAGATGAGCAGTTCTTC. The chain couples TRBV29-1 to TRBJ2-1; tentative D call: TRBD1 (5 bases). V shed 6 bases and J shed 8 bases, with 14 bases lying between them. The germline V gene encodes CDR1 SQVTM and CDR2 ANQGSEA. The CDR3 covers 12 residues.

This clonotype was seen only a few times. V usage is TRBV6-5 and J usage is TRBJ1-2, with D perhaps matching TRBD1 (6 bases). Germline-derived CDR1 and CDR2 are MNHEY and SVGAGI. The CDR3 is 14 residues long. Trimming pared 6 bases from V and 7 bases from J, leaving 18 bases between. CDR3 residues: CASSYRPGAGGYTF. CDR3 nucleotide sequence: TGTGCCAGCAGCTACCGTCCGGGGGCGGGTGGCTACACCTTC.

This clonotype came up a few times. The junction shows a germline mismatch at one end, possibly a read error. The chain joins TRBV20-1 to TRBJ1-2, with D uncertain. Germline V gene data show CDR1 as DFQATT and CDR2 as SNEGSKA (reference sequence). The CDR3 consists of 13 residues. CDR3: CSARNGPMEGLSF. The DNA of the CDR3 is TGCAGTGCTAGAAACGGACCTATGGAGGGTTTGTCCTTC.

This clonotype was seen a handful of times. V is TRBV5-1 and J is TRBJ2-1; 9 bases agree with TRBD2. Per the germline V gene, CDR1 is SGHRS and CDR2 is YFSETQ. CDR3 length equals 16 residues. J gave up 3 bases and V 0 bases, and 4 bases lay outside the gene matches. CDR3 protein: CASSLVGSGGYNEQFF. For the CDR3, the DNA is TGCGCCAGCAGCTTGGTAGGTAGCGGGGGCTACAATGAGCAGTTCTTC.

This clonotype was seen more than once but under ten times. The chain is built from TRBV20-1 and TRBJ1-3, with D uncertain. Germline CDR1 DFQATT, CDR2 SNEGSKA (reference sequence). Trimming shortened V by 0 bases and J by 0 bases, and 12 bases separated the two germline ends. The CDR3 runs 16 residues. DNA of the CDR3: TGCAGTGCTAGAGATACACCCAGCGCCTCTGGAAACACCATATATTTT. Its protein product is CSARDTPSASGNTIYF.

This clonotype was seen ten or more times. The V and J genes are TRBV20-1 and TRBJ2-7; D remains unclear. Trimming pared 3 bases from V and 2 bases from J, leaving 8 bases between. This CDR3 region has 12 residues. Germline values: CDR1 DFQATT, CDR2 SNEGSKA (reference sequence). CDR3 sequence (DNA): TGCAGTGCTAGCGGAGACACCTACGAGCAGTACTTC. This gives the protein CSASGDTYEQYF.

The J gene is TRBJ1-5, the V gene TRBV6-5; 10 bases agree with TRBD1. The J segment lost 6 bases and the V segment lost 0 bases, leaving 5 bases of the junction unmatched. CDR1 is MNHEY and CDR2 is SVGAGI in the germline V gene. The CDR3 covers 16 residues. The DNA of the CDR3 is TGTGCCAGCAGTTACTCTGGGACAGGGGATAGTCAGCCCCAGCATTTT. Its translation: CASSYSGTGDSQPQHF.

This clonotype was found a few times. The V and J genes are TRBV30 and TRBJ2-7; D unclear. This CDR3 spans 12 amino acids. Trimming took off 0 bases at V and 4 bases at J, with 7 bases between the two ends. Germline V gives CDR1 GTSNPN, CDR2 SVGIG (reference sequence). CDR3 bases: TGTGCCTGGAGTGTCGACTTGTACGAGCAGTACTTC. As protein: CAWSVDLYEQYF.

In this sample, this clonotype turned up a few times. V usage is TRBV12-3 or TRBV12-4 and J usage is TRBJ1-1; possible D gene TRBD1, 6 bases. V lost 1 base to trimming and J lost 0 bases, with 15 bases between them. The CDR3 spans 17 residues. CDR3: CASSLGQGKYMNTEAFF. CDR3 coding DNA: TGTGCCAGCAGTTTAGGGCAGGGGAAGTACATGAACACTGAAGCTTTCTTT.